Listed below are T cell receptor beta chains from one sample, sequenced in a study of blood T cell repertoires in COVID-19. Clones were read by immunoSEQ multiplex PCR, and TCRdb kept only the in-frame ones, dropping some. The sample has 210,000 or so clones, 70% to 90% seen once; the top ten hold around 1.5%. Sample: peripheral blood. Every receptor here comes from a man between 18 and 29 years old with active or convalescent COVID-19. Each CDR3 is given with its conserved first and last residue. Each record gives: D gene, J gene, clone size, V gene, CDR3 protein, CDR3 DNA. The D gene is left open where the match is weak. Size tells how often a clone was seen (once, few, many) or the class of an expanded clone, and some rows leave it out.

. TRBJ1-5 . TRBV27 CASSFDKNQPQHF TGTGCCAGCAGTTTTGACAAGAATCAGCCCCAGCATTTT
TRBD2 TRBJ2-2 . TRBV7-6 CASSSPGLASSTGELFF TGTGCCAGCAGCTCACCGGGACTAGCGTCTTCGACCGGGGAGCTGTTTTTT
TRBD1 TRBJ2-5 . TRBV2 CASSTTGGWGETQYF TGTGCCAGCAGTACGACAGGGGGCTGGGGAGAGACCCAGTACTTC
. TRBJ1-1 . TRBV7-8 CASSLAPHLNTEAFF TGTGCCAGCAGCTTAGCACCACACCTGAACACTGAAGCTTTCTTT
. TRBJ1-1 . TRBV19 CASSTTGNTEAFF TGTGCCAGTAGTACGACAGGTAACACTGAAGCTTTCTTT
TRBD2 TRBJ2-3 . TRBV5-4 CASSLGGDGPTDTQYF TGTGCCAGCAGCCTGGGGGGGGACGGACCCACAGATACGCAGTATTTT
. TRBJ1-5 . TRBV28 CASTRVPQPQHF TGTGCCAGTACCAGGGTTCCCCAGCCCCAGCATTTT
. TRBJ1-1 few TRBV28 CASRYRGGNTEAFF TGTGCCAGCAGATACCGAGGGGGGAACACTGAAGCTTTCTTT
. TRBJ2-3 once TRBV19 CASSTVDTQYF TGTGCCAGTAGTACGGTCGATACGCAGTATTTT
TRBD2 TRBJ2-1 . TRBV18 CASSSRTSSDNEQFF TGTGCCAGCTCATCCCGGACTAGCTCCGACAATGAGCAGTTCTTC
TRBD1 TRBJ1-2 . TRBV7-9 CASSYRDRDYGYTF TGTGCCAGCAGCTACCGGGACAGGGACTATGGCTACACCTTC
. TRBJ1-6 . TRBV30 CAWSGRIRGGSSPLHF TGTGCCTGGAGTGGGAGGATCCGGGGGGGATCCTCACCCCTCCACTTT
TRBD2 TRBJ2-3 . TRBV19 CASSIWRGAGGTDTQYF TGTGCCAGTAGTATATGGAGAGGGGCGGGGGGCACAGATACGCAGTATTTT
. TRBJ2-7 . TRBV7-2 CASSRRSGSASYEQYF TGTGCCAGCAGCAGAAGGTCGGGGAGTGCCTCCTACGAGCAGTACTTC
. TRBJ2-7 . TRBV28 CASRVLKGASEQYF TGTGCCAGCAGGGTACTGAAGGGAGCTAGCGAGCAGTACTTC
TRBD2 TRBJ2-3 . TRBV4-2 CASSQDGGTSGTDTQYF TGTGCCAGCAGCCAAGATGGCGGGACTAGCGGCACAGATACGCAGTATTTT
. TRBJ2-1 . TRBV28 CASRVGSWGSYNEQFF TGTGCCAGCAGGGTCGGGAGTTGGGGGTCCTACAATGAGCAGTTCTTC
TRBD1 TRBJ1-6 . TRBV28 CASSRGQGAYNSPLHF TGTGCCAGCAGTAGGGGACAGGGGGCTTATAATTCACCCCTCCACTTT